These T cell receptor beta chains were read from a single sample in a study of beta chain features in type 1 diabetes. Produced via immunoSEQ multiplex PCR; TCRdb's table is partial and in-frame only. The profile shows roughly 730,000 clones, around an eighth of them singletons. Sequenced sample: naive CD4+ T cells from blood. Receptor source: a man in his late teens or twenties with type 1 diabetes. The CDR3 runs from the conserved cysteine through the conserved F or W. A D gene is named only where the DNA matches it firmly. Not all rows give a size; the values are once, few, many and, for expanded clones, a class.

d_call	cdr3_length	j_call	v_call	clone_size	cdr3_aa	cdr3_nt
TRBD1	16	TRBJ2-7	TRBV11-2	few	CASRPTWDRVSYEQYF	TGTGCCAGCAGGCCGACCTGGGACAGGGTCTCCTACGAGCAGTACTTC
NA	15	TRBJ2-6	TRBV4-1	NA	CASIYDTSGANVLTF	TGCGCCAGCATATACGACACCTCTGGGGCCAACGTCCTGACTTTC
NA	16	TRBJ2-7	TRBV15	once	CATSARDVRSSYEQYF	TGTGCCACCAGCGCCCGGGACGTCCGGAGCTCCTACGAGCAGTACTTC
NA	16	TRBJ2-1	TRBV19	few	CATSNQGGGAINEQFF	TGTGCCACCTCAAATCAAGGAGGGGGGGCGATTAATGAGCAGTTCTTC
NA	13	TRBJ2-3	TRBV29-1	few	CSVEVASADTQYF	TGCAGCGTTGAGGTTGCTAGCGCCGATACGCAGTATTTT
NA	13	TRBJ1-1	TRBV7-9	NA	CASTERMNTEAFF	TGTGCCAGCACCGAGAGAATGAACACTGAAGCTTTCTTT
NA	13	TRBJ1-2	TRBV2	NA	CASRTTGGVVRTF	TGTGCCAGCAGGACCACCGGAGGCGTTGTACGGACCTTC
NA	13	TRBJ1-1	TRBV14	few	CASSQGSGPEAFF	TGTGCCAGCAGCCAAGGATCGGGACCCGAGGCTTTCTTT
TRBD1	16	TRBJ1-1	TRBV4-1	NA	CASSQEGTGGGAEAFF	TGCGCCAGCAGCCAAGAGGGAACAGGGGGCGGTGCTGAAGCTTTCTTT
TRBD2	15	TRBJ2-5	TRBV6-5	few	CASHVSGAVQETQYF	TGTGCCAGCCACGTTAGCGGGGCCGTACAAGAGACCCAGTACTTC
NA	14	TRBJ2-5	TRBV30	few	CAWRSLMGQETQYF	TGTGCCTGGAGGAGCTTGATGGGCCAAGAGACCCAGTACTTC
TRBD1	14	TRBJ1-5	TRBV2	NA	CASSLGQVNQPQHF	TGTGCCAGCAGTCTGGGACAGGTCAATCAGCCCCAGCATTTT
NA	15	TRBJ1-2	TRBV10-2	NA	CASTRVAQTNYGYTF	TGCGCCAGCACCAGAGTGGCACAGACTAACTATGGCTACACCTTC
NA	13	TRBJ2-5	TRBV5-1	NA	CASSLVQGETQYF	TGCGCCAGCAGCTTGGTGCAGGGGGAGACCCAGTACTTC
NA	14	TRBJ1-4	TRBV28	few	CASSSGQINEKLFF	TGTGCCAGCTCCTCCGGCCAAATTAATGAAAAACTGTTTTTT
NA	17	TRBJ1-6	TRBV4-2	few	CASSQDVAPDGSSPLHF	TGTGCCAGCAGCCAAGATGTCGCCCCGGACGGGAGCTCACCCCTCCACTTT
NA	12	TRBJ2-7	TRBV30	NA	CAWSASTYEQYF	TGTGCCTGGAGTGCATCTACCTACGAGCAGTACTTC